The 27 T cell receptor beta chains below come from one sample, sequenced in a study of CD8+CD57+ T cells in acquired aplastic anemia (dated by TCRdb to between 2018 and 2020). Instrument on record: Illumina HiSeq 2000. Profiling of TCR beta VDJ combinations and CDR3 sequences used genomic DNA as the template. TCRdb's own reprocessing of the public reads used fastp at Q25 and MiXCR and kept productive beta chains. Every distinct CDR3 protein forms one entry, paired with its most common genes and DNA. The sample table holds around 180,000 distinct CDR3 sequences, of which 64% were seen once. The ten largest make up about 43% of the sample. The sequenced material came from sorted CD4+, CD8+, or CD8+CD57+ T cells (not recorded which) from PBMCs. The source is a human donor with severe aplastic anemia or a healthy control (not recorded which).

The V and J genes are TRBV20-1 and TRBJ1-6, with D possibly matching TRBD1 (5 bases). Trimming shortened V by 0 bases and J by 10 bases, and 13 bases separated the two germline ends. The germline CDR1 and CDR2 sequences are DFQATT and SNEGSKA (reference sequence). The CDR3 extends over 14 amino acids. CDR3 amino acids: CSAREGGDGSPLHF. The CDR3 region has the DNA TGCAGTGCTAGAGAGGGAGGGGATGGATCACCCCTCCACTTT.

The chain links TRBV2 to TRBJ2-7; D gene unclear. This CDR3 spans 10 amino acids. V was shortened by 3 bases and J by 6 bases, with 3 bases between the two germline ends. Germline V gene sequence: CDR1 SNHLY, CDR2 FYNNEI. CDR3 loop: CASSDGEQYF. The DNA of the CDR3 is TGTGCCAGCAGTGATGGCGAGCAGTACTTC.

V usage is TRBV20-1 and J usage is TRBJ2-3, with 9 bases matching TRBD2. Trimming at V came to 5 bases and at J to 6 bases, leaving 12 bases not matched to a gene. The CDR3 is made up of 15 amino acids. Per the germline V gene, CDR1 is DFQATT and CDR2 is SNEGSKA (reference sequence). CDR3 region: CSAWVTGGGADTQYF. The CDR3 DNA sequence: TGCAGTGCTTGGGTGACCGGCGGGGGGGCGGATACGCAGTATTTT.

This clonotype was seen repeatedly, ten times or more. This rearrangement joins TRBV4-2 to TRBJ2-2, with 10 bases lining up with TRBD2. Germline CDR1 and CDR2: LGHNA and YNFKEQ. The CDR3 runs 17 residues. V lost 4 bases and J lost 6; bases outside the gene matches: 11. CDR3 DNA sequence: TGTGCCAGCAGCCCAGCAGGGGTAGCGGGGGGCCCCGGGGAGCTGTTTTTT. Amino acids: CASSPAGVAGGPGELFF.

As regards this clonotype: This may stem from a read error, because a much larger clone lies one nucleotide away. CDR3 nucleotide sequence: TGTGCCAGCAGTGAACCCCGGGACTCCGCGGGAAACACCATATATTTT. Translated: CASSEPRDSAGNTIYF. This chain connects TRBV2 to TRBJ1-3, with D perhaps matching TRBD1 (5 bases). The V and J ends lost 2 bases and 4 bases respectively, with 15 bases between them. There are 16 residues in the CDR3. Germline V gives CDR1 SNHLY, CDR2 FYNNEI.

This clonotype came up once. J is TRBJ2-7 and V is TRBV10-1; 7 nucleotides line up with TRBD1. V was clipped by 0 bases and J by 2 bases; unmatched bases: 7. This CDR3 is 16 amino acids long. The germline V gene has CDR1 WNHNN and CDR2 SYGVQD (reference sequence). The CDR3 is CASSESRGQGTYEQYF. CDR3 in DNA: TGCGCCAGCAGTGAGTCAAGGGGGCAGGGAACCTACGAGCAGTACTTC.

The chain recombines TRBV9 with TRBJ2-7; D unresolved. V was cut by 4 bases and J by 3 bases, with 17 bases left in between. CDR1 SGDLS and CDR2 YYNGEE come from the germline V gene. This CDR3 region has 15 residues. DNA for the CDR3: TGTGCCAGCAGCCCCGCCTCCTCCCTCTACTACGAGCAGTACTTC. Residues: CASSPASSLYYEQYF.

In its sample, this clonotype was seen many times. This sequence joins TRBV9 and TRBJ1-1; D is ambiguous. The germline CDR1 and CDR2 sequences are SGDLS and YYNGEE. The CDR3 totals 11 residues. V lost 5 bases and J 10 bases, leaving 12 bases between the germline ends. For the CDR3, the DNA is TGTGCCAGCAGTGACGACACACGAGCTTTCTTT. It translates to CASSDDTRAFF.

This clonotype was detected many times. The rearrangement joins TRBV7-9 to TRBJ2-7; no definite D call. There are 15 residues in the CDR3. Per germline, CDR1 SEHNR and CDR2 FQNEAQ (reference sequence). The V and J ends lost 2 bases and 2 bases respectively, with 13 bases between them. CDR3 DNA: TGTGCCAGCAGCTTAAATGCGCCGAACCCCTACGAGCAGTACTTC. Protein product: CASSLNAPNPYEQYF.

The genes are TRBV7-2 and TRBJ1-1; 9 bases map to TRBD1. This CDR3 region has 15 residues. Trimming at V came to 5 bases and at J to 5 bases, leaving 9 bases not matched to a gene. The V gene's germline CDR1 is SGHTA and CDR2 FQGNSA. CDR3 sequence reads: CASSPLQGARTEAFF. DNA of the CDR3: TGTGCCAGCAGCCCGCTACAGGGGGCGAGGACTGAAGCTTTCTTT.

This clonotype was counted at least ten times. DNA of the CDR3: TGTGCCAGTCTGGGGGGAACAGATACGCAGTATTTT. Its protein product is CASLGGTDTQYF. This chain links TRBV19 with TRBJ2-3; perhaps TRBD2 as D (6 bases). V lost 8 bases, J lost 3 bases, and 9 bases lay in between. The CDR3 covers 12 residues. CDR1 is LNHDA, CDR2 SQIVND, per germline (reference sequence).

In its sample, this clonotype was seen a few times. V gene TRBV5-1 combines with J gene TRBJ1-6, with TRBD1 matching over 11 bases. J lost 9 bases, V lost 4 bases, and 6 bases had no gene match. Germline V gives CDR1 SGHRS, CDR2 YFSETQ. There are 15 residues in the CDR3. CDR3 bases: TGCGCCAGCAGCCCCGGGACAGGGGGTAGTTCACCCCTCCACTTT. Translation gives CASSPGTGGSSPLHF.

The CDR3 loop is CASSQDRGGGPQETQYF. The CDR3 nucleotides read TGCGCCAGCAGCCAAGATCGGGGGGGGGGCCCCCAAGAGACCCAGTACTTC. The chain is built from TRBV4-1 and TRBJ2-5; 8 nucleotides agree with TRBD2. This CDR3 has 17 amino acids. Trimming cost V 0 bases and J 1 base; bases outside gene matches: 7. CDR1 is MGHRA, CDR2 YSYEKL, per germline.

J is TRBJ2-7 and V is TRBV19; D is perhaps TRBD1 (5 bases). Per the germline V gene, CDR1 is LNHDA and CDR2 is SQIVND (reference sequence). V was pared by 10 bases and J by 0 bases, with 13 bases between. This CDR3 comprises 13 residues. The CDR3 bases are TGTGCCACCCGACAGAAGAGCTCCTACGAGCAGTACTTC. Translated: CATRQKSSYEQYF.

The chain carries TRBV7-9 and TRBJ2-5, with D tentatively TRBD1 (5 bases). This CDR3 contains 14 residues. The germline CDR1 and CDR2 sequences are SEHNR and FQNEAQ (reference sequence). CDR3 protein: CANLHRQGKETQYF. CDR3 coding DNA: TGTGCAAACCTACATCGGCAGGGCAAAGAGACCCAGTACTTC.

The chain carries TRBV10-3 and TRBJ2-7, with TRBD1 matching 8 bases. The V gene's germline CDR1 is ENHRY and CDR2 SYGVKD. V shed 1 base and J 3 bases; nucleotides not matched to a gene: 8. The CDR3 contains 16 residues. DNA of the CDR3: TGTGCCATCAGTGAGTACGAGACAGGGGTAGGCTACGAGCAGTACTTC. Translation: CAISEYETGVGYEQYF.

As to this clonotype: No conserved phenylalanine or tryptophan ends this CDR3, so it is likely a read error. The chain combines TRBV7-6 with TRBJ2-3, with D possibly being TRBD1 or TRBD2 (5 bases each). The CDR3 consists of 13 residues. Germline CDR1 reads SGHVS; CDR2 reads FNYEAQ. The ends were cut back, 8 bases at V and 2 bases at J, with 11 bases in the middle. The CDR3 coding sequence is TGTGCCAGCGGCTCGGGGCTCACAGATACGCAGTATTCT. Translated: CASGSGLTDTQYS.

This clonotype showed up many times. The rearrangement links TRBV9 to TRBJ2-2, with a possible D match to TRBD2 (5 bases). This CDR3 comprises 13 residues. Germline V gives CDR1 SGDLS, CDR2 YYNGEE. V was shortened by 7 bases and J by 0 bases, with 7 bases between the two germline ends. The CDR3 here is CASHGANTGELFF. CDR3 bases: TGTGCCAGCCACGGGGCGAACACCGGGGAGCTGTTTTTT.

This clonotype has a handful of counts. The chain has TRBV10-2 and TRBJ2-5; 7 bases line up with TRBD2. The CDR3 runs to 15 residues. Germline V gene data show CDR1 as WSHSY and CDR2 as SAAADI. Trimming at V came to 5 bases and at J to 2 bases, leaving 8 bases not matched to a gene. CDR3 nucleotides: TGCGCCAGCAGTACGCCGGGGGGAGGGCAAGAGACCCAGTACTTC. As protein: CASSTPGGGQETQYF.

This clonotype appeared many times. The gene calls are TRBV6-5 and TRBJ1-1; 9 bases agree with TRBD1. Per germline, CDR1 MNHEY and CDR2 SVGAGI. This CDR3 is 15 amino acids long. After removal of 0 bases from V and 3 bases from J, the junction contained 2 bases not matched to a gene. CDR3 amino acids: CASSYSGTGHTEAFF. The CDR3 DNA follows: TGTGCCAGCAGTTACTCAGGGACAGGGCACACTGAAGCTTTCTTT.

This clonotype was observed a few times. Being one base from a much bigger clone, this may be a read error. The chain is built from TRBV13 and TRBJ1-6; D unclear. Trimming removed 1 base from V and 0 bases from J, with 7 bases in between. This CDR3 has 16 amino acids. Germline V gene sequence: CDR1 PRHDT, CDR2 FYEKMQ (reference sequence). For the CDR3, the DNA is TGTGCCAGCAGCTTAGTGGGGAACTCCTATAATTCACCCCTCCACTTT. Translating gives CASSLVGNSYNSPLHF.

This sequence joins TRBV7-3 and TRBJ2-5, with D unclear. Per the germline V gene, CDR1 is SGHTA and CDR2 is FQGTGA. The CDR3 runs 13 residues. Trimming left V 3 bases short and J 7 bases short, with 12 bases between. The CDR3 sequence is CASSLSDRSTQYF. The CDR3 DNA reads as TGTGCCAGCAGCTTGTCGGATCGTTCGACCCAGTACTTC.

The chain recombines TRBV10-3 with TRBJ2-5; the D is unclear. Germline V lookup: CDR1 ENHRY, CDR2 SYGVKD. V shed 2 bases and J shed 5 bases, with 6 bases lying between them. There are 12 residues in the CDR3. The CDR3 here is CAISEVGETQYF. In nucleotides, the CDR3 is TGTGCCATCAGTGAGGTTGGCGAGACCCAGTACTTC.

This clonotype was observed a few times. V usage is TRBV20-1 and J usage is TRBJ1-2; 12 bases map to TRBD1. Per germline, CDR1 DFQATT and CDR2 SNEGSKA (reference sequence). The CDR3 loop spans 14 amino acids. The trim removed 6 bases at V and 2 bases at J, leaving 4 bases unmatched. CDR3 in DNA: TGCAGTGCCAAGGGACAGGGGGCCAACTATGGCTACACCTTC. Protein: CSAKGQGANYGYTF.

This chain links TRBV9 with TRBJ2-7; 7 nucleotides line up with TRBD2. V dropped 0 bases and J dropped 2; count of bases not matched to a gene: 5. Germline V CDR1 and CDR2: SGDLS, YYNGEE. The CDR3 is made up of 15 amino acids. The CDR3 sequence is CASSVEASGTYEQYF. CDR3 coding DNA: TGTGCCAGCAGCGTAGAGGCTAGCGGCACCTACGAGCAGTACTTC.

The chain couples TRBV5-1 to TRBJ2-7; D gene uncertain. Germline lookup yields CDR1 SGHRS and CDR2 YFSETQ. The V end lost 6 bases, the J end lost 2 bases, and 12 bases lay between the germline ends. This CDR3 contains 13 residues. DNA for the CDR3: TGCGCCAGCACCCGAGACGGAGCCTACGAGCAGTACTTC. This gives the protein CASTRDGAYEQYF. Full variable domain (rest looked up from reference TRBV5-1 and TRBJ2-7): KAGVTQTPRYLIKTRGQQVTLSCSPISGHRSVSWYQQTPGQGLQFLFEYFSETQRNKGNFPGRFSGRQFSNSRSEMNVSTLELGDSALYLCASTRDGAYEQYFGPGTRLTVT.

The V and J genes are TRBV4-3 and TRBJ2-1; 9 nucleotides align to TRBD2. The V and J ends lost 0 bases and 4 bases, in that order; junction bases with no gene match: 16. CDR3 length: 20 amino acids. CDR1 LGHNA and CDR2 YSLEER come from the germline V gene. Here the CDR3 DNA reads TGCGCCAGCAGCCAAGAGTCCCCGGGCGGGGGGGTCGGACCGTACAATGAGCAGTTCTTC. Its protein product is CASSQESPGGGVGPYNEQFF.